A selection of T cell receptor beta chains follows, all from one sample in a study of cytomegalovirus exposure and HLA in healthy donors. The table came from immunoSEQ multiplex PCR; TCRdb's copy has only in-frame clones and leaves some out. The sample contains some 60,000 clones, around 96% of which appear only once. Source material: PBMCs. Source of these receptors: a man aged 18 to 30 in good health and CMV-seronegative. CDR3s include the opening cysteine and the closing phenylalanine or tryptophan. A D gene is named only where the DNA matches it firmly. Clone size, where shown, is once, few, many, or a class for clones that have expanded.

V gene,D gene,clone size,J gene,CDR3 DNA,CDR3 protein
TRBV7-2,-,-,TRBJ1-2,TGTGCCAGCAGCTTAGCTCGGGACACTCCCTATGGCTACACCTTC,CASSLARDTPYGYTF
TRBV27,TRBD1,-,TRBJ2-5,TGTGCCAGCAGAGGATTGACAGGGGGGAGCCAAGAGACCCAGTACTTC,CASRGLTGGSQETQYF
TRBV28,-,few,TRBJ2-7,TGTGCCAGCACCGCTTGGGGGCAGGACCGGTTCGAGCAGTACTTC,CASTAWGQDRFEQYF
TRBV13,TRBD2,-,TRBJ2-7,TGTGCCAGCAGCGCCCGACTAGCGGGAGACCTATACGAGCAGTACTTC,CASSARLAGDLYEQYF
TRBV18,TRBD2,-,TRBJ2-7,TGTGCCAGCTCCTCAAGGGGACTAGCGGGAGGGCCCCTCTCCTACGAGCAGTACTTC,CASSSRGLAGGPLSYEQYF
TRBV28,-,-,TRBJ2-1,TGTGCCAGCAGTTCCGCGGTTGAGCAGTTCTTC,CASSSAVEQFF
TRBV5-6,-,-,TRBJ2-1,TGTGCCAGCAGCTTGGGCCTAGCGAACAATGAGCAGTTCTTC,CASSLGLANNEQFF
TRBV25-1,TRBD1,-,TRBJ2-7,TGTGCCAGCAGGAAGACCTTTACAAGGGGGCCCTACTCCTACGAGCAGTACTTC,CASRKTFTRGPYSYEQYF
TRBV28,-,-,TRBJ2-5,TGTGCCACCACGGCTGTCGGGAGAGAGACCCAGTACTTC,CATTAVGRETQYF
TRBV6-5,-,-,TRBJ2-1,TGTGCCAGCAGCCCGAACTTCCAGGGGCAGTTCTTC,CASSPNFQGQFF
TRBV2,TRBD1,-,TRBJ1-1,TGTGCCAGCAGTGAGTACAGGGGCACTGAAGCTTTCTTT,CASSEYRGTEAFF
TRBV29-1,-,-,TRBJ2-7,TGCAGCGTTCCAACATATCCCCTTGTGAAGCAGTACTTC,CSVPTYPLVKQYF
TRBV19,-,-,TRBJ2-1,TGTGCCAGTAGTATAGAAGACCAGCGTTGGCGGACTTACGACAATGAGCAGTTCTTC,CASSIEDQRWRTYDNEQFF
TRBV7-8,TRBD2,-,TRBJ2-3,TGTGCCAGCAGCTTACCCCCCCGGGCTAGCGGGACCGATACGCAGTATTTT,CASSLPPRASGTDTQYF
TRBV5-1,TRBD1,-,TRBJ1-2,TGCGCCAGCAGACAACCATGGGACAGCCGTAACTATGGCTACACCTTC,CASRQPWDSRNYGYTF
TRBV2,TRBD2,-,TRBJ2-1,TGTGCCGGGCGGCGTCGGCGGGAGGGCAACTCGCTAGATGAGCAGTTCTTC,CAGRRRREGNSLDEQFF
TRBV5-1,-,-,TRBJ1-4,TGCGCCAGCAGCTTCGGAGCTAATGAAAAACTGTTTTTT,CASSFGANEKLFF
TRBV5-4,TRBD2,-,TRBJ2-3,TGTGCCAGCAGCTCCTCGGGACTAGCAAGCACAGATACGCAGTATTTT,CASSSSGLASTDTQYF
TRBV28,TRBD2,-,TRBJ2-2,TGTGCCATCCAGACTAGCGGGAGGCCAAGGGGTTTTGACGGGGAGCTGTTTTTT,CAIQTSGRPRGFDGELFF
TRBV28,TRBD1,-,TRBJ2-3,TGTGCCAGCAGGCCCGGGACAGGGGTACCAGATACGCAGTATTTT,CASRPGTGVPDTQYF
TRBV28,TRBD1,-,TRBJ2-1,TGTGCCAGCAGTTCTCCCCGGGACAGGGGGATCGGTGAGCAGTTCTTC,CASSSPRDRGIGEQFF
TRBV7-9,-,-,TRBJ2-7,TGTGCCAGCAGCTTAGATGGCGGTTCCTACGAGCAGTACTTC,CASSLDGGSYEQYF
TRBV2,-,-,TRBJ1-1,TGTGCCAGCATATCTATCACTGAAGCTTTCTTT,CASISITEAFF
TRBV4-1,-,-,TRBJ2-2,TGCGCCAGCAGCCAAGAGTACGTAGCTGGGGAGCTGTTTTTT,CASSQEYVAGELFF
TRBV28,TRBD1,-,TRBJ1-5,TGTGCCAGCAGTTCCGGGACAGGGGGCATTCAGCCCCAGCATTTT,CASSSGTGGIQPQHF
TRBV6-1,-,-,TRBJ1-5,TGTGCCAGCAGTGACGAAATCTACCGCTTCAGCAATCAGCCCCAGCATTTT,CASSDEIYRFSNQPQHF
TRBV5-1,-,-,TRBJ1-4,TGCGCCAGCAGCGCCAGGCATACTAATGAAAAACTGTTTTTT,CASSARHTNEKLFF
TRBV11-2,TRBD2,-,TRBJ2-7,TGTGCCAGCAGGGAACTAGCGGGAGCATCCTACGAGCAGTACTTC,CASRELAGASYEQYF
TRBV5-1,TRBD1,-,TRBJ1-2,TGCGCCAGCAGCAGCACAGGGGGTATAGACTATGGCTACACCTTC,CASSSTGGIDYGYTF
TRBV7-9,-,-,TRBJ2-1,TGTGCCAGCAGCTTAGGGCTCAATGAGCAGTTCTTC,CASSLGLNEQFF
TRBV19,-,-,TRBJ1-2,TGTGCCAGTAGTTCATCCTCGGGACAACACGGCTACACCTTC,CASSSSSGQHGYTF
TRBV4-1,-,-,TRBJ2-5,TGCGCCAGCAGCCAAGATGGCACACCCCAAGAGACCCAGTACTTC,CASSQDGTPQETQYF